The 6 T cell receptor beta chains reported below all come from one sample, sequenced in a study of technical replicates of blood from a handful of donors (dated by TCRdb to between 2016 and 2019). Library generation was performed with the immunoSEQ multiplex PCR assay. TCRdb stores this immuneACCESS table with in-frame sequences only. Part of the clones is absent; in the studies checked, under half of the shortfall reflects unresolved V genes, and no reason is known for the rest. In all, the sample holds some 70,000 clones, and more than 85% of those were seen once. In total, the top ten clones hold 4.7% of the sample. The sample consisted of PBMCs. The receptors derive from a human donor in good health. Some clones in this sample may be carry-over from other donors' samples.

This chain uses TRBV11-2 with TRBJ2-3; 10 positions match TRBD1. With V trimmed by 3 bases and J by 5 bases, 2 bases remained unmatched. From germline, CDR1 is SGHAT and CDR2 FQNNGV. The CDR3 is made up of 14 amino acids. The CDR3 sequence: CASSLTGGVDTQYF. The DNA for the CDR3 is TGTGCCAGCAGCTTGACAGGGGGCGTAGATACGCAGTATTTT.

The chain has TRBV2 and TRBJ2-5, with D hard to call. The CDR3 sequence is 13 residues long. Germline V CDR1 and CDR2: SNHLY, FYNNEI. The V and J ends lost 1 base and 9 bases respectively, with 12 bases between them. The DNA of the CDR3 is TGTGCCAGCAGTGAAGGGGCAGGCCCAGCCCAGTACTTC. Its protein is CASSEGAGPAQYF.

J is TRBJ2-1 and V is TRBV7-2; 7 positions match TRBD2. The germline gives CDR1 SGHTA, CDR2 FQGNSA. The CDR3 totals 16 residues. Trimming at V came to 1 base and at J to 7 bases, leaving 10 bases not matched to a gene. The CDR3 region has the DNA TGTGCCAGCAGCTTAGGCCTCTTAGCGGGTGGTAATGAGCAGTTCTTC. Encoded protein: CASSLGLLAGGNEQFF.

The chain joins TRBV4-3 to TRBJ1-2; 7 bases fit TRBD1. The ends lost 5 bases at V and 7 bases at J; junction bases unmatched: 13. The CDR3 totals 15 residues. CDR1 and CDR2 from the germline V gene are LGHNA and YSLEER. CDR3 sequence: CASSSQTGPLGGYTF. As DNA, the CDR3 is TGCGCCAGCAGCTCCCAGACAGGGCCCCTGGGTGGCTACACCTTC.

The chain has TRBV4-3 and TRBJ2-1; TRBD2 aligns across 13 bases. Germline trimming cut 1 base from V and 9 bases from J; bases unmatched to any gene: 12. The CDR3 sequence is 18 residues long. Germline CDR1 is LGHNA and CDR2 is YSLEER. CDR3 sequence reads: CASSQGELAGGSGSEQFF. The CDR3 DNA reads TGCGCCAGCAGCCAAGGTGAACTAGCGGGGGGGAGTGGAAGTGAGCAGTTCTTC.

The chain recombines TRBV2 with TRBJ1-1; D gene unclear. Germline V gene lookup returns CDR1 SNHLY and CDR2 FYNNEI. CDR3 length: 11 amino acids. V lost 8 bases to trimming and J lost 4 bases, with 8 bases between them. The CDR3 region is CASEGSTEAFF. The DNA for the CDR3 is TGTGCCAGCGAGGGCAGCACTGAAGCTTTCTTT.